This entry concerns a single T cell receptor (beta chain). Antigen specificity is unknown. This sample was included in a study of identical twins. General study findings and limits: Out-of-frame alpha sequences common to twins were enriched for low generation probability. Beta out-of-frame twin sharing showed a weaker excess.

The ends were cut back, 3 bases at V and 0 bases at J, with 8 bases in the middle. The CDR3 has 13 residues. Looked up from germline, CDR1 is SQVTM and CDR2 is ANQGSEA. TCRdb re-analysed the 5' RACE reads in MiXCR, keeping a single row per CDR3 protein. The sample includes 700,000 to 950,000 distinct CDR3 sequences, roughly an eighth of them seen just once. In every case, the donor was a healthy Caucasian. A further study also used this sample, focusing on yellow fever vaccine responses in identical twins.

The source of this sequence is a woman younger than 30 in good health. Input material: PBMCs. The chain links TRBV29-1 to TRBJ1-2; unclear D gene. This CDR3 is CSVDTGANYGYTF. For the CDR3, the DNA is TGCAGCGTTGACACCGGAGCTAACTATGGCTACACCTTC.